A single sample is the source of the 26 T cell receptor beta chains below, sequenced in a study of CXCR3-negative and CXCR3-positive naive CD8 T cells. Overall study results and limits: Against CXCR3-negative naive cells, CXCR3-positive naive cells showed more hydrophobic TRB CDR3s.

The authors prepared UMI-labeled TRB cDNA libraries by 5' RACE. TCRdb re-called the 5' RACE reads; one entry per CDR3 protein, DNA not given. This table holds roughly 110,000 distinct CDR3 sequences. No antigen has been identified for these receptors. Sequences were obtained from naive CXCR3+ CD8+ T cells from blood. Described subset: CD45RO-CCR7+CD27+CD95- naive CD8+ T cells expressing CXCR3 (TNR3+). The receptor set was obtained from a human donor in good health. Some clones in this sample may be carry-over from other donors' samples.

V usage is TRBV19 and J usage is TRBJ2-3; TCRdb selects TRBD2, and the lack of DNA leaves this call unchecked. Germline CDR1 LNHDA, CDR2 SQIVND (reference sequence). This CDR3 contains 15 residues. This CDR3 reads CASSPLAGIADTQYF.

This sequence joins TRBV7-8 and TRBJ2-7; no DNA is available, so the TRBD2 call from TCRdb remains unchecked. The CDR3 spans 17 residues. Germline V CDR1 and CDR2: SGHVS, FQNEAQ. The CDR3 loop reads CASSSAANRGAPYEQYF.

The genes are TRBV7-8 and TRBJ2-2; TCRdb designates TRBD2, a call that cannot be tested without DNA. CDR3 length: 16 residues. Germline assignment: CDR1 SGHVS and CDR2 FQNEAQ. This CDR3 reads CASSYSGTGGTGELFF.

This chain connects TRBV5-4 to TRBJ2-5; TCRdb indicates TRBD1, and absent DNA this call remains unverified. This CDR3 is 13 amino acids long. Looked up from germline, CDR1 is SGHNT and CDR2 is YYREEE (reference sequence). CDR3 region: CASSPGQEETQYF. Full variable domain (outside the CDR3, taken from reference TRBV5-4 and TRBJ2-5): ETGVTQSPTHLIKTRGQQVTLRCSSQSGHNTVSWYQQALGQGPQFIFQYYREEENGRGNFPPRFSGLQFPNYSSELNVNALELDDSALYLCASSPGQEETQYFGPGTRLLVL.

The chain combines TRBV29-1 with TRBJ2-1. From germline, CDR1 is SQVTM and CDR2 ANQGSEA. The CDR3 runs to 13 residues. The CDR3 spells CSVGESSYNEQFF.

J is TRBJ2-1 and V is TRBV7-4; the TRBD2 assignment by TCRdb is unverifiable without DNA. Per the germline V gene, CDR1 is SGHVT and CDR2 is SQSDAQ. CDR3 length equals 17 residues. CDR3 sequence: CAILPACSGTSYNEQFF.

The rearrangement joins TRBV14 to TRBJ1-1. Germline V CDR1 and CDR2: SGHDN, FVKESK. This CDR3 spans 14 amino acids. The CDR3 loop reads CASSQAVSATEAFF.

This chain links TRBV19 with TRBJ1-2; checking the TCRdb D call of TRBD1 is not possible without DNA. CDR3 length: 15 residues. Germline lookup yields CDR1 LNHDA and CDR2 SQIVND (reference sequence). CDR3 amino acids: CASSYPGDTNYGYTF.

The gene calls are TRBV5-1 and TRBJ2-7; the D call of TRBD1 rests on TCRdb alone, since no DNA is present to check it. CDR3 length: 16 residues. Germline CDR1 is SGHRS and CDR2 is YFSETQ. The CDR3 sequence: CASSITGTGDFYEQYF.

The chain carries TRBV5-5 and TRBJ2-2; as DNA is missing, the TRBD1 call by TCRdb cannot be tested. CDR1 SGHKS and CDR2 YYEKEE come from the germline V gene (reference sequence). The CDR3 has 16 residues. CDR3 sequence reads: CASSPYGTANTGELFF.

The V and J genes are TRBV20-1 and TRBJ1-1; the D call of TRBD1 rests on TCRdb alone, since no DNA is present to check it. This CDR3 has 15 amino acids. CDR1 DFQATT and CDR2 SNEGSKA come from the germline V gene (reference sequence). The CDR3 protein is CSARDGVPGYRGAFF.

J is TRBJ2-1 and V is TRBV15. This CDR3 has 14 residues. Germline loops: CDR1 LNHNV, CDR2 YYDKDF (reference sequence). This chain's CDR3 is CATSRDPLLNEQFF.

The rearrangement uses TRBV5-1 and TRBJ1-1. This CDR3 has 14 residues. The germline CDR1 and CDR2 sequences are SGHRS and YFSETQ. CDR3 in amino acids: CASSLAGSIGEAFF.

CDR3 in amino acids: CSVRGMSYEQYF. The genes are TRBV29-1 and TRBJ2-7; TCRdb outputs TRBD1, but without DNA this stays unchecked. Germline-derived CDR1 and CDR2 are SQVTM and ANQGSEA. The CDR3 is 12 residues long.

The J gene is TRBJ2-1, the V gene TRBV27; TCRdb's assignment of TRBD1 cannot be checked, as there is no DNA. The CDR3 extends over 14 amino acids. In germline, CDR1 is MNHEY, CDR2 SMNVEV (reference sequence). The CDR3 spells CASSLTGWVAEQFF.

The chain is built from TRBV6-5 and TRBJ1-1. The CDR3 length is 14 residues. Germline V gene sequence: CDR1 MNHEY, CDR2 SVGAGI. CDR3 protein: CASRYRGPNGEAFF.

This chain's CDR3 is CASSILGRGAFF. This chain joins TRBV5-1 and TRBJ1-1; TCRdb picks TRBD1, but there is no DNA to check that call. This CDR3 spans 12 amino acids. Germline V gene lookup returns CDR1 SGHRS and CDR2 YFSETQ. The whole variable domain, filled in from reference TRBV5-1 and TRBJ1-1, reads KAGVTQTPRYLIKTRGQQVTLSCSPISGHRSVSWYQQTPGQGLQFLFEYFSETQRNKGNFPGRFSGRQFSNSRSEMNVSTLELGDSALYLCASSILGRGAFFGQGTRLTVV.

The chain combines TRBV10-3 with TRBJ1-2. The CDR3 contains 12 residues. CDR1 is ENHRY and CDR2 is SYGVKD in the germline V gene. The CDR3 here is CAISDGLYGYTF.

The CDR3 reads CSVEDPHRETGELFF. The V call is TRBV29-1, the J call TRBJ2-2; no DNA is available, so the TRBD1 call from TCRdb remains unchecked. The germline gives CDR1 SQVTM, CDR2 ANQGSEA. The CDR3 loop spans 15 amino acids.

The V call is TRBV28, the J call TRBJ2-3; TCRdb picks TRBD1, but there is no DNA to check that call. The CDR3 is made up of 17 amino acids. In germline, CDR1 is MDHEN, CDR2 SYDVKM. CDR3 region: CASSLPRGSTSTDTQYF.

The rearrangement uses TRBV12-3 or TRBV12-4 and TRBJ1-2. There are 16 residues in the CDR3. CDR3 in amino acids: CASSFGEGLGVDGYTF.

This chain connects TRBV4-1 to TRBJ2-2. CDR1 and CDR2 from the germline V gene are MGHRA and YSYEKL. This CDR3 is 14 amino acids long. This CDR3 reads CASSQVQLGGELFF.

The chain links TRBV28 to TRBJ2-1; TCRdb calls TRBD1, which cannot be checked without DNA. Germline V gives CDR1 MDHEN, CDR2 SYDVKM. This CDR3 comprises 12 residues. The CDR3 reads CASSPGSDEQFF. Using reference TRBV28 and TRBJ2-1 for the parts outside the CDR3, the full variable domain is DVKVTQSSRYLVKRTGEKVFLECVQDMDHENMFWYRQDPGLGLRLIYFSYDVKMKEKGDIPEGYSVSREKKERFSLILESASTNQTSMYLCASSPGSDEQFFGPGTRLTVL.

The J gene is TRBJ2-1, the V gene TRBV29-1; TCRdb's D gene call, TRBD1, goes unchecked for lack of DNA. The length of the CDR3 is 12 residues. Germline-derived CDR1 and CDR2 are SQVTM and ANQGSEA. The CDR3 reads CSVVLGTNEQFF.

CDR3 loop: CASSAEGSHEQYF. The chain joins TRBV9 to TRBJ2-7; the D call from TCRdb, TRBD2, cannot be confirmed without DNA. CDR1 is SGDLS, CDR2 YYNGEE, per germline. This CDR3 has 13 amino acids.

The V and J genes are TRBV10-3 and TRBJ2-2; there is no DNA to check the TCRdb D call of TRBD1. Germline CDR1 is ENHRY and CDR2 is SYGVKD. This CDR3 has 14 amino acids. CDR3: CATQLGQNTGELFF.